These T cell receptor beta chains were read from a single sample in a study of T cell responses to AZD1222 COVID-19 vaccine. Sequencing used immunoSEQ multiplex PCR; TCRdb keeps in-frame clones, though not all of them. The table lists around 150,000 clones, roughly 88% of them singletons. This material consisted of peripheral blood, taken 28 days after the second AZD1222 dose. Source of these receptors: an adult who received the AZD1222 COVID-19 vaccine. CDR3s include the opening cysteine and the closing phenylalanine or tryptophan. The order of the fields is D gene, J gene, V gene, clone size, CDR3 DNA, CDR3 protein. A D gene is named only where the DNA matches it firmly. Some rows mark clone size as missing; the rest say once, few, many or name a class of expanded clone.

.	TRBJ2-7	TRBV4-1	.	TGCGCCAGCAGCACTTCAATTGGGTATAGCTCCTACGAGCAGTACTTC	CASSTSIGYSSYEQYF
.	TRBJ1-6	TRBV7-3	.	TGTGCCAGCAGCTTAGGCCCCTCCTATAATTCACCCCTCCACTTT	CASSLGPSYNSPLHF
.	TRBJ2-5	TRBV11-2	.	TGTGCCAGCAGGCCCACAGGGGGGGCCCAGTACTTC	CASRPTGGAQYF
.	TRBJ1-2	TRBV6-5	.	TGTGCCAGCAGTCTCTACAGGGAAGACGGCTACACCTTC	CASSLYREDGYTF
TRBD1	TRBJ2-7	TRBV5-1	few	TGCGCCAGCAGCGAACAACAGGGGGCGGACGAGCAGTACTTC	CASSEQQGADEQYF
.	TRBJ1-4	TRBV7-9	few	TGTGCCAGCAGGCAACAGGGAGGGGGTGAAAAACTGTTTTTT	CASRQQGGGEKLFF
TRBD1	TRBJ1-2	TRBV2	.	TGTGCCAGCGGGCAGGGGGTTAACTATGGCTACACCTTC	CASGQGVNYGYTF
TRBD1	TRBJ1-4	TRBV7-9	.	TGTGCCAGCAGTCCACAGGGGGCTAACGAAAAACTGTTTTTT	CASSPQGANEKLFF
.	TRBJ1-1	TRBV9	.	TGTGCCAGCAGCGTCGGGGGGGCCACTGAAGCTTTCTTT	CASSVGGATEAFF
.	TRBJ1-6	TRBV6-1	.	TGTGCCAGCAGTGAGGCCCCTGTTTCACCCCTCCACTTT	CASSEAPVSPLHF
TRBD2	TRBJ2-1	TRBV7-2	.	TGTGCCAGCAGCTTAGGTTTCGGGAGGTACAATGAGCAGTTCTTC	CASSLGFGRYNEQFF
.	TRBJ1-5	TRBV15	once	TGTGCCACCGGACGGGGAGAAAATCAGCCCCAGCATTTT	CATGRGENQPQHF
.	TRBJ2-1	TRBV12-3/TRBV12-4	.	TGTGCCAGCAGTTTATCTGGTGAGCAGTTCTTC	CASSLSGEQFF
TRBD2	TRBJ2-7	TRBV19	.	TGTGCCAGTAGGTCTAGCGGCGTCTCCTACGAGCAGTACTTC	CASRSSGVSYEQYF
.	TRBJ2-3	TRBV7-2	.	TGTGCCAGCAGCTCAGGGGTGCACGTGGATACGCAGTATTTT	CASSSGVHVDTQYF
TRBD1	TRBJ1-1	TRBV5-5	.	TGTGCCAGCAGCTTGTATCCGTCCGGGACAGGGGGTGGGGACACTGAAGCTTTCTTT	CASSLYPSGTGGGDTEAFF
TRBD2	TRBJ2-1	TRBV24-1	.	TGTGCCACCGTCCCTATCACCCTAGCGGGGGGCCACAGCTCCTACAATGAGCAGTTCTTC	CATVPITLAGGHSSYNEQFF
TRBD1	TRBJ1-3	TRBV7-2	.	TGTGCCAGCAGCACTGGGACAGGGACTTTCTCTGGAAACACCATATATTTT	CASSTGTGTFSGNTIYF
.	TRBJ2-7	TRBV9	.	TGTGCCAGTGGAGGAACGTTAGGCGAGCAGTACTTC	CASGGTLGEQYF
.	TRBJ1-2	TRBV7-2	few	TGTGCCAGCAGCCGACCGTCCTATGGCTACACCTTC	CASSRPSYGYTF
.	TRBJ2-5	TRBV5-4	.	TGTGCCAGCAGCTCCATCCTCCAAGAGACCCAGTACTTC	CASSSILQETQYF
.	TRBJ1-1	TRBV3-1/TRBV3-2	.	TGTGCCAGCAGCCACCTCTCCCAGGGGGCTTTCTTT	CASSHLSQGAFF
TRBD2	TRBJ2-7	TRBV4-2	.	TGTGCCAGCAGCCAAGTAACTTGGGGAGCGGGGTACGAGCAGTACTTC	CASSQVTWGAGYEQYF
TRBD2	TRBJ2-3	TRBV5-4	.	TGTGCCAGCAGCTCCCCCATCGCTAGCGGTTCCCCCACAGATACGCAGTATTTT	CASSSPIASGSPTDTQYF
.	TRBJ1-5	TRBV5-1	.	TGCGCCAGCAGCTTGGATCCAGGGATGGGTGCCCAGCATTTT	CASSLDPGMGAQHF
.	TRBJ2-5	TRBV5-1	.	TGCGCCAGCAGCTTGGACGATATGGGGACGTACTTCACGTACCAAGAGACCCAGTACTTC	CASSLDDMGTYFTYQETQYF